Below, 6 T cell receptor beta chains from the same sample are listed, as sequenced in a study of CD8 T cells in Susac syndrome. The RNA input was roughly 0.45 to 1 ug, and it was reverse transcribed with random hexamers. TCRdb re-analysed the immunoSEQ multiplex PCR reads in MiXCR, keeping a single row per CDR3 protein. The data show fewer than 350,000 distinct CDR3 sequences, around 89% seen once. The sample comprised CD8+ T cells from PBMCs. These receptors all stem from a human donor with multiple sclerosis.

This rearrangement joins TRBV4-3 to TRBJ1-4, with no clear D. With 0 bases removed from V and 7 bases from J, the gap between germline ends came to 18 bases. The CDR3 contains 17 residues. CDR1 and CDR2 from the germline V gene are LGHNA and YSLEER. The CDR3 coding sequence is TGCGCCAGCAGCCAAGATTTTGGGAGGCCAGTTGCTGAAAAACTGTTTTTT. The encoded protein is CASSQDFGRPVAEKLFF.

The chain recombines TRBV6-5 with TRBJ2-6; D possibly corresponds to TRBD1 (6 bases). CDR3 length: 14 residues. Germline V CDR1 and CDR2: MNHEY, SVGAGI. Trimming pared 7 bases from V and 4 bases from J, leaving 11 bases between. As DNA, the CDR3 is TGTGCCAGCACCCAGGGGTCCGGGGCCAACGTCCTGACTTTC. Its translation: CASTQGSGANVLTF.

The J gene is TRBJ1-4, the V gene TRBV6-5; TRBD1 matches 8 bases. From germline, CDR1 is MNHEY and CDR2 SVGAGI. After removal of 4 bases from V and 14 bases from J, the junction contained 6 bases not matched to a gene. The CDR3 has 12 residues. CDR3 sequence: CASSSAGGELFF. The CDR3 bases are TGTGCCAGCAGTTCCGCAGGGGGCGAGCTGTTTTTT.

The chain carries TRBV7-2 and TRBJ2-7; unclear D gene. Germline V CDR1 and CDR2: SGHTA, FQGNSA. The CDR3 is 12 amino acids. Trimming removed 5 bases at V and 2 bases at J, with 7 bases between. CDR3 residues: CASSDATYEQYF. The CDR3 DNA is TGTGCCAGCAGCGACGCGACCTACGAGCAGTACTTC.

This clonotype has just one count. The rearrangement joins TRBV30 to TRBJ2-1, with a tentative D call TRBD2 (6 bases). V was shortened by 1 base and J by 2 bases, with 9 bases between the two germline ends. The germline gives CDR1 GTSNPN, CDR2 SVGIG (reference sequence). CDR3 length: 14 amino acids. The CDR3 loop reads CAWSEGGPYNEQFF. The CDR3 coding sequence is TGTGCCTGGAGTGAGGGAGGCCCCTACAATGAGCAGTTCTTC.

Here the CDR3 reads CASSAGGTSINEQFF. CDR3 sequence (DNA): TGTGCCAGCAGCGCGGGGGGAACTAGCATAAATGAGCAGTTCTTC. The rearrangement links TRBV9 to TRBJ2-1, with 7 positions matching TRBD2. The V gene end was trimmed by 3 bases and the J gene end by 7 bases; junction bases not matched to a gene: 10. The CDR3 totals 15 residues. Germline assignment: CDR1 SGDLS and CDR2 YYNGEE.